The table lists the clone carrying this TCR beta chain with a count of one. This entry comes from a study of blood T cell repertoires in COVID-19. Study-wide background: The analysed material was cDNA or gDNA that came from T cells, B-cell-depleted T cells, or PBMCs.

Participants were placed into cohorts based on the clinical history they reported. All recovered Cohort 3 donors got two negative PCRs, got clearance, or saw symptom resolution. The CDR3 covers 15 residues. After removal of 6 bases from V and 0 bases from J, the junction contained 5 bases not matched to a gene. Germline assignment: CDR1 MDHEN and CDR2 SYDVKM. Per the original data handling: For nucleated cells, counts were estimated from reference gene primer amplification. Profiling relied on immunoSEQ multiplex PCR, and the TCRdb table lists in-frame clones only, not all of them. V, J and clone size reflect that table, while D and trimming were determined from the DNA. The sample includes about 310,000 clones, roughly 91% of them seen just once.

Sequencing used PBMCs or T cells enriched from blood (not recorded which). The chain joins TRBV28 to TRBJ2-7; 10 nucleotides agree with TRBD1. The receptor was derived from a woman in her twenties or thirties who had recovered from COVID-19. The CDR3 loop is CASRGTGVISYEQYF. The CDR3 DNA reads TGTGCCAGCAGGGGGACAGGGGTCATCTCCTACGAGCAGTACTTC. Supplemented by reference TRBV28 and TRBJ2-7, the full variable domain reads DVKVTQSSRYLVKRTGEKVFLECVQDMDHENMFWYRQDPGLGLRLIYFSYDVKMKEKGDIPEGYSVSREKKERFSLILESASTNQTSMYLCASRGTGVISYEQYFGPGTRLTVT.